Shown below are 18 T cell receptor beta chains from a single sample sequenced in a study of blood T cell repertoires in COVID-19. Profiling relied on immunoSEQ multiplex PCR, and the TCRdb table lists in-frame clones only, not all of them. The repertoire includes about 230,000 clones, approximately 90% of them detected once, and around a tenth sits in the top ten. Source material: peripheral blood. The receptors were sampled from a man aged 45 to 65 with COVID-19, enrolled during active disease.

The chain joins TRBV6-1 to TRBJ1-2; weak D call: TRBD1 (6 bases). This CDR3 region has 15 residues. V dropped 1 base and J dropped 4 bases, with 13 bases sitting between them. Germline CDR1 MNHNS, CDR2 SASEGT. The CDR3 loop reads CASSEGWGRGYGYTF. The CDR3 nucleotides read TGTGCCAGCAGTGAAGGTTGGGGGCGCGGCTATGGCTACACCTTC.

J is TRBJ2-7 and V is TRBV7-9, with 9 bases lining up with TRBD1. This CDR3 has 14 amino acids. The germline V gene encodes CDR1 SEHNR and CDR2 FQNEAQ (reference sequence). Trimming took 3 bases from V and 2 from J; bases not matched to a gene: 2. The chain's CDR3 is CASSFRTGAYEQYF. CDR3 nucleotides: TGTGCCAGCAGCTTTAGGACAGGGGCCTACGAGCAGTACTTC. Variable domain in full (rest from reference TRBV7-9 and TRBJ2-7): DTGVSQNPRHKITKRGQNVTFRCDPISEHNRLYWYRQTLGQGPEFLTYFQNEAQLEKSRLLSDRFSAERPKGSFSTLEIQRTEQGDSAMYLCASSFRTGAYEQYFGPGTRLTVT.

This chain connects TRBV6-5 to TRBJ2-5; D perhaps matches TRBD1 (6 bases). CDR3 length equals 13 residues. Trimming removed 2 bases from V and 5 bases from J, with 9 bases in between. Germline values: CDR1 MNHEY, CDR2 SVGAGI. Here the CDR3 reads CASSYGGLETQYF. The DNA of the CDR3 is TGTGCCAGCAGTTACGGGGGCTTGGAGACCCAGTACTTC.

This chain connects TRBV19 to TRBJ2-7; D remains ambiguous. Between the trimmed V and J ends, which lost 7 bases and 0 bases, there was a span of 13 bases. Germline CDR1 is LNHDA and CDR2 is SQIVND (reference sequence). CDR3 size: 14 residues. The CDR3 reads CASKTVSSSYEQYF. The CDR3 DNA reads TGTGCCAGTAAAACAGTGTCGAGCTCCTACGAGCAGTACTTC.

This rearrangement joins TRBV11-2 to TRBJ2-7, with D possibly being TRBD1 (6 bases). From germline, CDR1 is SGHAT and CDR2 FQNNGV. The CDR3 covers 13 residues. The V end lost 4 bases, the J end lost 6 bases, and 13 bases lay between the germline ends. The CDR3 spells CASSYRVGAEQYF. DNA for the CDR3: TGTGCCAGCAGCTACAGGGTGGGAGCCGAGCAGTACTTC.

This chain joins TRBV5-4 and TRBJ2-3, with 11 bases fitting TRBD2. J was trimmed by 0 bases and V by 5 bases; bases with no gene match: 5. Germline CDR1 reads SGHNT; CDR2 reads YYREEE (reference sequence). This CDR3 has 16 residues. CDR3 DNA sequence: TGTGCCAGCAGAAAAGGGACTAGCGGAAGCACAGATACGCAGTATTTT. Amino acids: CASRKGTSGSTDTQYF.

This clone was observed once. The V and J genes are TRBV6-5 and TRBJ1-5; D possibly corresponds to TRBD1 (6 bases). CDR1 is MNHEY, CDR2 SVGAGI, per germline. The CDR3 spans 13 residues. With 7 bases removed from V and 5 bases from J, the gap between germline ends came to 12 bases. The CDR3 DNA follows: TGTGCCAGCAAAGCCTCAGGGGATCAGCCCCAGCATTTT. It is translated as CASKASGDQPQHF.

The CDR3 region is CAISRTGGEETQYF. The CDR3, as DNA: TGTGCCATCAGTAGGACAGGGGGCGAAGAGACCCAGTACTTC. The chain links TRBV10-3 to TRBJ2-5; 11 nucleotides line up with TRBD1. Germline V CDR1 and CDR2: ENHRY, SYGVKD. The V and J ends lost 5 bases and 3 bases, in that order; junction bases with no gene match: 2. The CDR3 length is 14 residues.

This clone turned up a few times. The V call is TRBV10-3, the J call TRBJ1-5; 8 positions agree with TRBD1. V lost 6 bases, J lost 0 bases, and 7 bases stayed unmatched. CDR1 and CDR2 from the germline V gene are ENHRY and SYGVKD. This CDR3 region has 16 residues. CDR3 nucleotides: TGTGCCATCAGCCCAAAGGACAGGGATAGCAATCAGCCCCAGCATTTT. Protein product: CAISPKDRDSNQPQHF.

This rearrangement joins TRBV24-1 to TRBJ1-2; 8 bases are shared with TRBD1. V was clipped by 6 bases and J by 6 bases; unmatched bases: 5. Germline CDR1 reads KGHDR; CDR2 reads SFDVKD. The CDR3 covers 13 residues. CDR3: CATSSDRADGYTF. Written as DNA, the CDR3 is TGTGCCACCAGTTCGGACAGGGCAGATGGCTACACCTTC.

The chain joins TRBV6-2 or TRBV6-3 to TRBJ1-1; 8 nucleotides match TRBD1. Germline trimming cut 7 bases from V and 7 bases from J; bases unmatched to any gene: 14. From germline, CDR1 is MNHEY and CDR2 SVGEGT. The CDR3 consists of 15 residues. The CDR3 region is CASTPPRGRGNEAFF. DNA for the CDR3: TGTGCCAGCACCCCCCCCAGGGGGCGCGGAAATGAAGCTTTCTTT.

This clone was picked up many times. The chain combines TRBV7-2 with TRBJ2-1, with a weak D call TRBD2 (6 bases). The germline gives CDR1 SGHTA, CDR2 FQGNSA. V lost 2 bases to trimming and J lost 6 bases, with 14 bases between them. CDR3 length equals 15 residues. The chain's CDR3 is CASSLYSSVGNEQFF. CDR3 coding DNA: TGTGCCAGCAGCTTATATTCTAGCGTGGGCAATGAGCAGTTCTTC.

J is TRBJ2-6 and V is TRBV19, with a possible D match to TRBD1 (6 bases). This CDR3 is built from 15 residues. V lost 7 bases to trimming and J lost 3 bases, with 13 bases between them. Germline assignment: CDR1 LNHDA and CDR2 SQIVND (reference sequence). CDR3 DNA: TGTGCCAGTAATCCACAGGGTTATGGGGCCAACGTCCTGACTTTC. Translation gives CASNPQGYGANVLTF.

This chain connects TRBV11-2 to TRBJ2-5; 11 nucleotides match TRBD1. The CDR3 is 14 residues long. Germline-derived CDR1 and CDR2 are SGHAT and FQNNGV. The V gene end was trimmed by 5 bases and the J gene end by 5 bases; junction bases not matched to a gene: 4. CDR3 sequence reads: CASSPGQGGETQYF. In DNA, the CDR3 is TGTGCCAGCAGCCCGGGACAGGGGGGGGAGACCCAGTACTTC.

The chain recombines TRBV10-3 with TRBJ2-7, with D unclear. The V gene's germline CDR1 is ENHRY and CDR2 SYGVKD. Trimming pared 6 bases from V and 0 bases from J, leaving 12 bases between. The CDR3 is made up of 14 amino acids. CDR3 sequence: CAIRSLSTSYEQYF. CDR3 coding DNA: TGTGCCATCAGGAGCCTCTCAACCTCCTACGAGCAGTACTTC.

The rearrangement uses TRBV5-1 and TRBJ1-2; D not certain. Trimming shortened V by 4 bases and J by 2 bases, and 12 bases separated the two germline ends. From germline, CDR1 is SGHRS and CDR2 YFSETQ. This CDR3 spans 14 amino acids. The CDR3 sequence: CASSRDGANYGYTF. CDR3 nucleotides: TGCGCCAGCAGCCGAGACGGAGCAAACTATGGCTACACCTTC.

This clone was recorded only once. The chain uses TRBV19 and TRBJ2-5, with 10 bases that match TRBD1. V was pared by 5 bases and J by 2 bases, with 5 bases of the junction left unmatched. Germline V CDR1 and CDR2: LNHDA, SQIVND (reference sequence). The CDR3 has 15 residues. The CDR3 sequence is CASSPGDRGQETQYF. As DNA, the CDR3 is TGTGCCAGTAGTCCAGGGGACAGGGGACAAGAGACCCAGTACTTC.

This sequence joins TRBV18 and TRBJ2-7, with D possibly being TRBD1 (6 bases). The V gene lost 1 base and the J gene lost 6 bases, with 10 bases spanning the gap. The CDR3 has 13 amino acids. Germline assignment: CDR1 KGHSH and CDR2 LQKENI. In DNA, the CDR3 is TGTGCCAGCTCACCACTTGACAGGAGCGAGCAGTACTTC. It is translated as CASSPLDRSEQYF. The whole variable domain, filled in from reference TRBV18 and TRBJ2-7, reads NAGVMQNPRHLVRRRGQEARLRCSPMKGHSHVYWYRQLPEEGLKFMVYLQKENIIDESGMPKERFSAEFPKEGPSILRIQQVVRGDSAAYFCASSPLDRSEQYFGPGTRLTVT.